This T cell receptor (beta chain) was obtained from a study of control samples from healthy donors and cancer patients. The V gene lost 6 bases and the J gene lost 10 bases, with 13 bases spanning the gap. This CDR3 comprises 12 residues. Sequenced by immunoSEQ multiplex PCR; TCRdb stores in-frame clones only, minus some. The sample records fewer than 200,000 clones, around 90% being singletons. The source is a man aged 25 to 40 in good health. The sequencing sample was made of blood. The chain is built from TRBV12-3 or TRBV12-4 and TRBJ1-3; a possible D gene is TRBD1 (5 bases). Here the CDR3 reads CASSLAGLTIYF. The CDR3 DNA reads as TGTGCCAGCAGCCTGGCAGGGCTAACCATATATTTT.